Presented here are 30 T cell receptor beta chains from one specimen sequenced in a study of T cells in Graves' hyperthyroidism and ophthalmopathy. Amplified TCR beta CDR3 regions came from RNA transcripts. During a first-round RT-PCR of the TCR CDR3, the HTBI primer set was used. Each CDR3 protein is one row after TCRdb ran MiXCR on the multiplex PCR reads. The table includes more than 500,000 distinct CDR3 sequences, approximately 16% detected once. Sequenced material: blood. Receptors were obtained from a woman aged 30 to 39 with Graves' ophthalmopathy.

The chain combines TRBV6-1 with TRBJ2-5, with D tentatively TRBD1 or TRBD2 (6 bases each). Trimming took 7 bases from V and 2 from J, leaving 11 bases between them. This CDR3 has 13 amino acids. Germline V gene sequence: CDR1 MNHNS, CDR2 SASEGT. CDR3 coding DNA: TGTGCCAGCAAGGGGGGCCGTCAAGAGACCCAGTACTTC. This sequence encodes CASKGGRQETQYF.

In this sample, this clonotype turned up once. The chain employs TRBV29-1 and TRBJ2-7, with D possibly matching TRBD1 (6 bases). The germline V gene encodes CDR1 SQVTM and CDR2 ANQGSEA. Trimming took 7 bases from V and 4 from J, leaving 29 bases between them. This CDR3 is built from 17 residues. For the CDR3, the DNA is TGCAGCGCCGTTGCCCTCCCACAGGGAAAGGGGCCTTACGAGCAGTACTTC. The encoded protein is CSAVALPQGKGPYEQYF.

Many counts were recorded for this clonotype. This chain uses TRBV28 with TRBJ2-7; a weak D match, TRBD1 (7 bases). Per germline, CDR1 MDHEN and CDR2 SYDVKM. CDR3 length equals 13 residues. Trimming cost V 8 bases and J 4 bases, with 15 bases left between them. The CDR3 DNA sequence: TGTGCCAGCCATGCGGGACAGAGATACGAGCAGTACTTC. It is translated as CASHAGQRYEQYF.

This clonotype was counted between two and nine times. CDR3 amino acids: CASSEALGVGEKLFF. CDR3 bases: TGTGCCAGCAGTGAAGCGCTCGGGGTCGGTGAAAAACTGTTTTTT. The V and J genes are TRBV2 and TRBJ1-4, with D unresolved. Trimming took off 0 bases at V and 7 bases at J, with 12 bases between the two ends. Germline values: CDR1 SNHLY, CDR2 FYNNEI. This CDR3 has 15 residues.

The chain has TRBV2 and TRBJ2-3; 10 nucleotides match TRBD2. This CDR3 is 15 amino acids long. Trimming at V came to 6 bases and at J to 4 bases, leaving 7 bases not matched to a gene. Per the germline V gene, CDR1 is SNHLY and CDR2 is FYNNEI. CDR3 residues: CASSPLAGDADTQYF. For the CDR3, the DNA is TGTGCCAGCAGCCCTCTAGCGGGGGACGCAGATACGCAGTATTTT.

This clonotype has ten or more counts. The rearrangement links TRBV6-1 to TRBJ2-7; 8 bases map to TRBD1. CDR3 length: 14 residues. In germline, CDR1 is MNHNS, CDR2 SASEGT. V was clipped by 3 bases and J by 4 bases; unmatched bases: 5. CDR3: CASSEYGTGYEQYF. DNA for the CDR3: TGTGCCAGCAGTGAGTACGGGACAGGTTACGAGCAGTACTTC.

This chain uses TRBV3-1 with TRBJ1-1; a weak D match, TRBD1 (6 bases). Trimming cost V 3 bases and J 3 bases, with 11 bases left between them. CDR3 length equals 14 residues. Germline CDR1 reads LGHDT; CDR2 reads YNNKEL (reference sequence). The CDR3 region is CASSHLDRYTEAFF. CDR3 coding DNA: TGTGCCAGCAGCCACCTAGACAGGTACACTGAAGCTTTCTTT.

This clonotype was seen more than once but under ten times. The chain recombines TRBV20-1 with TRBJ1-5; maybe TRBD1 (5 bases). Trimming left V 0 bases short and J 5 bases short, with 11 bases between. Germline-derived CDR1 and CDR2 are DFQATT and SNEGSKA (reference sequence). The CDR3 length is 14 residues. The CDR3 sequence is CSARDTGGDQPQHF. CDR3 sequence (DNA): TGCAGTGCTAGAGATACGGGGGGGGATCAGCCCCAGCATTTT.

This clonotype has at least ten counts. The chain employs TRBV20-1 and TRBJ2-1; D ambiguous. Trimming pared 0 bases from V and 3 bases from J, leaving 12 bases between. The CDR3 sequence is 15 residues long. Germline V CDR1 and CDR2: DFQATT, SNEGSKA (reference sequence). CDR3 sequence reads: CSARDEPFDYNEQFF. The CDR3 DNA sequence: TGCAGTGCTAGAGACGAACCCTTCGACTACAATGAGCAGTTCTTC.

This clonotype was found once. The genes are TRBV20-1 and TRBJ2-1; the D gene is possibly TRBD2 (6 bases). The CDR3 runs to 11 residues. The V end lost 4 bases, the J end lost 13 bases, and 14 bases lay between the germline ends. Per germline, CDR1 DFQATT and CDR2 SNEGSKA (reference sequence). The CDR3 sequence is CSANTSPEQFF. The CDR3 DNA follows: TGCAGTGCTAATACTAGCCCTGAACAGTTCTTC.

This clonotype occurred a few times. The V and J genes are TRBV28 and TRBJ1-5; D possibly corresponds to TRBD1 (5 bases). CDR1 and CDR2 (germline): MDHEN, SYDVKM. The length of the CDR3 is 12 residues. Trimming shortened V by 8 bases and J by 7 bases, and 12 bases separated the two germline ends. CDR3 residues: CASLKGNQPQHF. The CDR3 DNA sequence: TGTGCCAGCCTAAAGGGGAACCAGCCCCAGCATTTT.

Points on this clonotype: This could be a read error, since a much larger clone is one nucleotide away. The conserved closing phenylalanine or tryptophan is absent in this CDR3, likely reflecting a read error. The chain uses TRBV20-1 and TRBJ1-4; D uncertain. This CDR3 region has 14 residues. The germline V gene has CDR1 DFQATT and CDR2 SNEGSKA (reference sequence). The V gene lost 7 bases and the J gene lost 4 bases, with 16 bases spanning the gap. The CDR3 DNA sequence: TGCAGTGTTAGGATAGGGCAGGTTAATGAAAAACTGTTTTCT. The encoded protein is CSVRIGQVNEKLFS.

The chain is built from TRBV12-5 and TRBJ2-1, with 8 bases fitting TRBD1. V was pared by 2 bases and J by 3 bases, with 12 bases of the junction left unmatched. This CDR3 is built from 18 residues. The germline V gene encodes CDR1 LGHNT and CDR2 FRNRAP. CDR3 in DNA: TGTGCTAGTGGTTTGCCCTTCGGTGAGGGACAGGTCTACAATGAGCAGTTCTTC. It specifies CASGLPFGEGQVYNEQFF.

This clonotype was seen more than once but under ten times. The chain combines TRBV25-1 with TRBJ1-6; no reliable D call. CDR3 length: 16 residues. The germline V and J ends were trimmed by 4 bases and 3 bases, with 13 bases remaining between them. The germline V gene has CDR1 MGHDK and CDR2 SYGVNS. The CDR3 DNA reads TGTGCCAGCAGTGCGCCCGGGAGTATCTATAATTCACCCCTCCACTTT. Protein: CASSAPGSIYNSPLHF.

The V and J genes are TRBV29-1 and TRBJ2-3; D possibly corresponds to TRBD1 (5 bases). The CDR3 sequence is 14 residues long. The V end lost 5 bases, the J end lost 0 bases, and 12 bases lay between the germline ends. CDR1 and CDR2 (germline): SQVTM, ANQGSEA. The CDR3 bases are TGCAGCGTTCTTGGGCCAGGGAGCACAGATACGCAGTATTTT. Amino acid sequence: CSVLGPGSTDTQYF.

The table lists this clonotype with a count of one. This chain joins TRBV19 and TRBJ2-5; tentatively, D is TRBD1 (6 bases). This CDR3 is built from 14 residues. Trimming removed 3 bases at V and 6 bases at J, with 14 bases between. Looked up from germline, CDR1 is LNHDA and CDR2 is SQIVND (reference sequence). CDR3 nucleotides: TGTGCCAGTAGTATCGGACAGACGGGGCAGACCCAGTACTTC. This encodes CASSIGQTGQTQYF.

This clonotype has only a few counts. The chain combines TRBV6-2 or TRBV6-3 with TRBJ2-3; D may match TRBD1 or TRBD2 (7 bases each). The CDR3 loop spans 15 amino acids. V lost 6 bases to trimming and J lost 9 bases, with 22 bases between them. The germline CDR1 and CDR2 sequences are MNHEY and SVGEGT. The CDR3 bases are TGTGCCAGCAGCCCCAGGGGGGGGAACTTGTGGACGCAGTATTTT. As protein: CASSPRGGNLWTQYF.

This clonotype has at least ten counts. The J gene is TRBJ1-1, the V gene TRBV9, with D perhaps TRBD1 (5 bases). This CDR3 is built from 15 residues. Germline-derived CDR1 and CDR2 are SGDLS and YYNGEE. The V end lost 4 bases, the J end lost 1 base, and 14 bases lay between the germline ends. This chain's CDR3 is CASSPTGGTNTEAFF. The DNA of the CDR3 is TGTGCCAGCAGCCCCACGGGGGGAACGAACACTGAAGCTTTCTTT.

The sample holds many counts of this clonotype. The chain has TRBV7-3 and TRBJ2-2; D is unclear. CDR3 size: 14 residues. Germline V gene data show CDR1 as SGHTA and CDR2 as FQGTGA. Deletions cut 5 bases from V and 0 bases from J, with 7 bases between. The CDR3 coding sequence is TGTGCCAGCAGCGAAGGGCCGAACACCGGGGAGCTGTTTTTT. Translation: CASSEGPNTGELFF.

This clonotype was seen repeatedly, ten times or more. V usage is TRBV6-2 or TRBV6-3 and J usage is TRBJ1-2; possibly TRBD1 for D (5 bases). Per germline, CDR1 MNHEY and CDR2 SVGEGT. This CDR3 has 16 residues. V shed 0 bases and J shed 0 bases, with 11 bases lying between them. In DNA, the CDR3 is TGTGCCAGCAGTTACTCGATCCGGGACTCTAACTATGGCTACACCTTC. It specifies CASSYSIRDSNYGYTF.

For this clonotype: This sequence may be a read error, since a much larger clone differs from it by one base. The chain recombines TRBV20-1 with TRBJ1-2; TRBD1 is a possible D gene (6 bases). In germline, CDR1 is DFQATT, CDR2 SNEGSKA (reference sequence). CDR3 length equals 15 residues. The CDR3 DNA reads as TGCAGTGCTAACCGGGACACCTTAGGGGCGGGTGGCCACACCTTC. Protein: CSANRDTLGAGGHTF.

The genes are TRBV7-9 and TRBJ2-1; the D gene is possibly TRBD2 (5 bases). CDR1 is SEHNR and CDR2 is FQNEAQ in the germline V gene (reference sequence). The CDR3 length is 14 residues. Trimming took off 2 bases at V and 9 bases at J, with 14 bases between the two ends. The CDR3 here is CASSLLRGMSEQFF. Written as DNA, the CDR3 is TGTGCCAGCAGCTTATTGAGAGGGATGAGTGAGCAGTTCTTC.

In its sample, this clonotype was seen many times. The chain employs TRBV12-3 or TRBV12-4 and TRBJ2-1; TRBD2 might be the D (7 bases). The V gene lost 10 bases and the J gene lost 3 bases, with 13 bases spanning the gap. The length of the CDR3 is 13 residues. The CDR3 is CATLGGRYNEQFF. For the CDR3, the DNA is TGTGCCACCCTGGGGGGGCGCTACAATGAGCAGTTCTTC.

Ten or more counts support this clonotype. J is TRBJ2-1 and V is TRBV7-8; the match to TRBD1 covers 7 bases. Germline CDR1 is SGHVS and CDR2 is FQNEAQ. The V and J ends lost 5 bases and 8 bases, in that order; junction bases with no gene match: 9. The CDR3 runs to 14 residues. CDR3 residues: CASSLEVRGYEQFF. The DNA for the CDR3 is TGTGCCAGCAGCCTAGAGGTCAGGGGGTATGAGCAGTTCTTC.

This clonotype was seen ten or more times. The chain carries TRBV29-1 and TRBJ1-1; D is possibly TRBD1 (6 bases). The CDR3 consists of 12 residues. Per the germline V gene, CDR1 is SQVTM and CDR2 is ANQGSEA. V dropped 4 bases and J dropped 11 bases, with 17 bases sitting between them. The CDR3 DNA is TGCAGCGTTGCGGGCAGGGGCGGTCGCGCTTTCTTT. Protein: CSVAGRGGRAFF.

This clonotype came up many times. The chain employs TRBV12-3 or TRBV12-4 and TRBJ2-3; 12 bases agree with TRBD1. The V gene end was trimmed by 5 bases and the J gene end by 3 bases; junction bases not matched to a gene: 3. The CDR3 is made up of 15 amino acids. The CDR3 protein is CASSRGQGATDTQYF. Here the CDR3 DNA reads TGTGCCAGCAGTAGGGGACAGGGGGCGACAGATACGCAGTATTTT.

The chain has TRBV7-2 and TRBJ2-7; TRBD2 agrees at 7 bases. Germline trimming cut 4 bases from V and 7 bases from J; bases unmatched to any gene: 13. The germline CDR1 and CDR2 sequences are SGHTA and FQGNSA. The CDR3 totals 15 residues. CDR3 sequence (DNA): TGTGCCAGCAGCTCGGTGCTGGGCGGGAGTAGGGAGCAGTACTTC. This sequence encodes CASSSVLGGSREQYF.

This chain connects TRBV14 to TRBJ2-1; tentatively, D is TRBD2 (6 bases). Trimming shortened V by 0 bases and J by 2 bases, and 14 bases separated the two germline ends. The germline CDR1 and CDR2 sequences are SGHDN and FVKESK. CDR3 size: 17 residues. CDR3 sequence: CASSQDWASVAYNEQFF. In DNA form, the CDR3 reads TGTGCCAGCAGCCAAGATTGGGCTAGCGTGGCCTACAATGAGCAGTTCTTC.

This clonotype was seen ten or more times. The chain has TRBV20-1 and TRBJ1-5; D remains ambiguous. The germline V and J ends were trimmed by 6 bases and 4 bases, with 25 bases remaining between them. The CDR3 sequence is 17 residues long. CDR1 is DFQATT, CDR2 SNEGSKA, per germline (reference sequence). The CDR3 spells CSASGEGIEFGNQPQHF. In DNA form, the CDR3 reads TGCAGTGCGTCCGGTGAGGGTATAGAGTTTGGAAATCAGCCCCAGCATTTT.

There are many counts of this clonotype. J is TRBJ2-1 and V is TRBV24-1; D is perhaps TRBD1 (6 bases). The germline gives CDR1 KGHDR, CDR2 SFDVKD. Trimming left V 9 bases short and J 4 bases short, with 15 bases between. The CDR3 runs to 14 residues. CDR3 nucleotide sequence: TGTGCCACCTCCACGACAGGACGATACAATGAGCAGTTCTTC. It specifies CATSTTGRYNEQFF.